The 6 T cell receptor beta chains in this list originate from one sample, sequenced in a study of cytomegalovirus exposure and HLA in healthy donors. The PCR had 60 Vbeta and 13 Jbeta primers. Sequencing was performed with immunoSEQ multiplex PCR; in TCRdb, only in-frame clones are kept and a portion is missing. The sample yields some 130,000 clones, 74% seen once. The sequenced sample was PBMCs. The receptors derive from a woman aged 50 to 60 in good health and CMV-seropositive.

This sequence joins TRBV28 and TRBJ1-6, with 9 bases that match TRBD1. CDR3 size: 14 residues. Germline CDR1 is MDHEN and CDR2 is SYDVKM. The V and J ends lost 5 bases and 10 bases, in that order; junction bases with no gene match: 6. CDR3 sequence reads: CASSPGTGKSPLHF. The CDR3 DNA follows: TGTGCCAGCAGTCCCGGGACAGGGAAATCACCCCTCCACTTT.

This chain connects TRBV5-8 to TRBJ1-5; D possibly corresponds to TRBD1 (6 bases). The V gene's germline CDR1 is SGHTS and CDR2 YDEGEE. Trimming took 4 bases from V and 3 from J, leaving 20 bases between them. The CDR3 length is 17 residues. This CDR3 reads CASSTGRGALVNQPQHF. The CDR3 coding sequence is TGTGCCAGCAGCACTGGGCGGGGGGCGCTCGTCAATCAGCCCCAGCATTTT.

The V gene is TRBV13, the J gene TRBJ1-4; D call uncertain. The CDR3 sequence is 14 residues long. The V end was cut by 3 bases, the J end by 4 bases, with 9 bases between. From germline, CDR1 is PRHDT and CDR2 FYEKMQ (reference sequence). CDR3 DNA sequence: TGTGCCAGCAGCTTCGGGGAACTTAATGAAAAACTGTTTTTT. It encodes CASSFGELNEKLFF.

This chain uses TRBV5-8 with TRBJ2-2; D is unclear. CDR1 is SGHTS and CDR2 is YDEGEE in the germline V gene. V lost 4 bases to trimming and J lost 1 base, with 2 bases between them. The CDR3 runs to 12 residues. CDR3 residues: CASSLNTGELFF. The CDR3 bases are TGTGCCAGCAGCCTGAACACCGGGGAGCTGTTTTTT.

The chain has TRBV2 and TRBJ2-2; no clear D. Trimming removed 3 bases at V and 1 base at J, with 9 bases between. The CDR3 extends over 15 amino acids. The V gene's germline CDR1 is SNHLY and CDR2 FYNNEI. The chain's CDR3 is CASSDPRRNTGELFF. For the CDR3, the DNA is TGTGCCAGCAGTGACCCTCGGAGGAACACCGGGGAGCTGTTTTTT.

The chain joins TRBV7-8 to TRBJ2-2; 10 nucleotides align to TRBD1. The CDR3 contains 15 residues. The ends lost 5 bases at V and 4 bases at J; junction bases unmatched: 4. Per the germline V gene, CDR1 is SGHVS and CDR2 is FQNEAQ. CDR3 in amino acids: CASSPGTGATGELFF. The CDR3 region has the DNA TGTGCCAGCAGCCCCGGGACAGGGGCCACCGGGGAGCTGTTTTTT. Together with reference TRBV7-8 and TRBJ2-2, the CDR3 gives the full variable domain: GAGVSQSPRYKVAKRGQDVALRCDPISGHVSLFWYQQALGQGPEFLTYFQNEAQLDKSGLPSDRFFAERPEGSVSTLKIQRTQQEDSAVYLCASSPGTGATGELFFGEGSRLTVL.